This T cell receptor (beta chain) was sequenced in a study of T cells expressing NK-cell markers. The germline V gene encodes CDR1 MDHEN and CDR2 SYDVKM. This CDR3 has 15 residues. Reanalyzing the 5' RACE reads, TCRdb keeps one entry per CDR3 protein, without DNA. The sample yields over 100,000 distinct CDR3 sequences, of which the top ten take up about a fifth. Sequenced material: blood T cells: a sorted CD56 or NKG2C T cell subset, CD4+ or CD8+ T cells, or bulk PBMC T cells (not recorded which). The clonotype originates from a woman aged 18-70 years in good health. This rearrangement joins TRBV28 to TRBJ2-1; TCRdb designates TRBD1, a call that cannot be tested without DNA. The chain's CDR3 is CASSLGGAQHNEQFF.